This T cell receptor (beta chain) was retrieved from a study of response to subunit inactivated influenza vaccine. Findings and limits, study-wide: Authors suggested seasonal influenza vaccinations each recruit few new T cells.

This clonotype was seen only a few times. The antigen is unknown. In TCRdb, the RT-PCR reads were re-called with MiXCR into one record per CDR3 protein. The profile covers about 620,000 distinct CDR3 sequences, with about 12% appearing a single time and around 9.6% taken by the ten largest. Germline lookup yields CDR1 SGHKS and CDR2 YYEKEE (reference sequence). The CDR3 spans 12 residues. The ends were cut back, 0 bases at V and 13 bases at J, with 11 bases in the middle. The material sequenced was PBMCs from blood, taken on the day of vaccination. This clonotype was obtained from a man between 45 and 60 years old who received an inactivated influenza vaccine. The rearrangement uses TRBV5-5 and TRBJ2-1; D tentatively reads TRBD1 or TRBD2 (6 bases each). CDR3 bases: TGTGCCAGCAGCTTGGTGGGGGGCGACCAGTTCTTC. This sequence encodes CASSLVGGDQFF.